The 5 T cell receptor beta chains below come from one sample, sequenced in a study of blood T cells in healthy people across ages. It was with a sample-barcoded 5' primer and a J-beta primer mix that a second PCR of about 6 to 11 cycles was run. TCRdb passed the 5' RACE reads through MiXCR, listing each CDR3 protein once. The profile covers more than 600,000 distinct CDR3 sequences, with roughly 25% appearing a single time and more than 8.5% taken by the ten largest. Another study also made use of these data, one on T cells of mothers and their children.

The sequencing sample was made of blood. The receptors stem from a boy aged 10-17 years in good health.

The genes are TRBV3-1 and TRBJ2-1; weak D call: TRBD2 (5 bases). CDR1 and CDR2 from the germline V gene are LGHDT and YNNKEL (reference sequence). The CDR3 covers 16 residues. V was shortened by 2 bases and J by 4 bases, with 15 bases between the two germline ends. The CDR3, as DNA: TGTGCCAGCAGCCAACGTAATGAGCGGAGTTACAATGAGCAGTTCTTC. Its protein is CASSQRNERSYNEQFF.

The chain uses TRBV9 and TRBJ2-3, with 10 bases matching TRBD2. This CDR3 spans 16 amino acids. Germline V CDR1 and CDR2: SGDLS, YYNGEE. Germline trimming cut 4 bases from V and 0 bases from J; bases unmatched to any gene: 5. The CDR3 loop reads CASSTETSGSTDTQYF. The CDR3 nucleotides read TGTGCCAGCAGCACTGAGACTAGCGGGAGCACAGATACGCAGTATTTT. Full variable domain (rest looked up from reference TRBV9 and TRBJ2-3): DSGVTQTPKHLITATGQRVTLRCSPRSGDLSVYWYQQSLDQGLQFLIQYYNGEERAKGNILERFSAQQFPDLHSELNLSSLELGDSALYFCASSTETSGSTDTQYFGPGTRLTVL.

This clonotype was recorded a few times. The chain couples TRBV29-1 to TRBJ1-2; TRBD1 aligns across 7 bases. Germline CDR1 and CDR2: SQVTM and ANQGSEA. V was pared by 7 bases and J by 3 bases, with 5 bases of the junction left unmatched. This CDR3 has 12 amino acids. CDR3 nucleotides: TGCAGCGCCCCGGGACAGTACTATGGCTACACCTTC. This encodes CSAPGQYYGYTF. Based on the CDR3 plus reference TRBV29-1 and TRBJ1-2, the full variable domain is SAVISQKPSRDICQRGTSLTIQCQVDSQVTMMFWYRQQPGQSLTLIATANQGSEATYESGFVIDKFPISRPNLTFSTLTVSNMSPEDSSIYLCSAPGQYYGYTFGSGTRLTVV.

The rearrangement links TRBV28 to TRBJ2-5; a possible D gene is TRBD2 (5 bases). CDR1 and CDR2 (germline): MDHEN, SYDVKM. This CDR3 has 14 amino acids. V lost 3 bases and J lost 0, with 8 bases in between. The CDR3 is CASSFIGDQETQYF. The CDR3 DNA reads TGTGCCAGCAGTTTTATCGGGGACCAAGAGACCCAGTACTTC.

This clonotype was seen a few times. This chain links TRBV4-3 with TRBJ2-1; 10 bases are shared with TRBD1. The CDR3 totals 14 residues. Germline CDR1 is LGHNA and CDR2 is YSLEER. Unmatched junction bases numbered 1, after V lost 3 bases and J lost 5 bases. As DNA, the CDR3 is TGCGCCAGCAGCCAGGACAGGGGGAACAATGAGCAGTTCTTC. It translates to CASSQDRGNNEQFF.